This TCR beta chain originates from a study of T cell responses to AZD1222 COVID-19 vaccine. Using immunoSEQ multiplex PCR, the repertoire was profiled, and TCRdb retains in-frame clones only, with some absent. The data contain more than 95,000 clones, 84% of them seen just once; the ten biggest clones take up 27%. On this clone itself: The antigen is unknown.

The CDR3 runs to 15 residues. V was clipped by 7 bases and J by 6 bases, with 16 bases between them. The germline V gene encodes CDR1 SNHLY and CDR2 FYNNEI. Overall study findings and caveats: Once two AZD1222 doses were given, Spike-specific TCR breadth and depth went up.

The chain links TRBV2 to TRBJ1-6; D might be TRBD1 (6 bases). The receptor's source is an adult who received the AZD1222 COVID-19 vaccine. Source: peripheral blood, taken 28 days after the second AZD1222 dose. The DNA of the CDR3 is TGTGCCAGCAACGTAGAGAGGGGGAGTAATTCACCCCTCCACTTT. This translates into CASNVERGSNSPLHF.